This T cell receptor beta chain was sequenced in a study of cytomegalovirus exposure and HLA in healthy donors. This clone occurred once. Its antigen is unknown. The CDR3 has 13 residues. The germline gives CDR1 SGHRS, CDR2 YFSETQ. After removal of 1 base from V and 7 bases from J, the junction contained 2 bases not matched to a gene. The PCR had 60 Vbeta and 13 Jbeta primers. The repertoire was sequenced with immunoSEQ multiplex PCR; TCRdb's copy has only in-frame clones and lacks some. The sample lists some 30,000 clones; around 83% were seen once. Whereas donors were nominally healthy upon sampling, unrecorded immune exposures were probable. Overall study findings and caveats: A prior analysis recorded that most TCR beta V segments were productive about 87% or about 30% of the time. The investigators catalogued 164 TCR beta chains as cytomegalovirus-associated. Donors belonging to an Asian-associated ancestry cluster reportedly showed fewer N-insertions in productive TCRs than the 666-donor mean, according to what a later analysis found.

The J gene is TRBJ1-2, the V gene TRBV5-1; TRBD1 matches 9 bases. The TCR comes from a woman between 18 and 29 years old in good health and CMV-seronegative. Sequencing used PBMCs. The CDR3 region has the DNA TGCGCCAGCAGCTTGTGGACAGGGGTTGGCTACACCTTC. Translating gives CASSLWTGVGYTF.